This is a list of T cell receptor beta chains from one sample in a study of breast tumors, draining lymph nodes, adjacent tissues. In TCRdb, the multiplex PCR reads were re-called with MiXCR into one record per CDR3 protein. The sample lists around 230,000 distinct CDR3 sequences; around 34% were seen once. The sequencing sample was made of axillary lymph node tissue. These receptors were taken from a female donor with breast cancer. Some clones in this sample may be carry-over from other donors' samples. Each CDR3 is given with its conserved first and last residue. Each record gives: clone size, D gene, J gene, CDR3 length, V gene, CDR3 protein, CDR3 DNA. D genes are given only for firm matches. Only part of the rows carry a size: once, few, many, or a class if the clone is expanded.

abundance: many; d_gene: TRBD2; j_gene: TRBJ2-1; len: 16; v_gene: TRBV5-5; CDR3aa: CASSLTSAGGRNEQFF; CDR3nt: TGTGCCAGCAGCTTAACCTCAGCGGGAGGTAGAAATGAGCAGTTCTTC
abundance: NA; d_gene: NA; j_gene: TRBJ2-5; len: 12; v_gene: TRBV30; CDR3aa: CAWERGQETQYF; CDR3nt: TGTGCCTGGGAGAGGGGCCAAGAGACCCAGTACTTC
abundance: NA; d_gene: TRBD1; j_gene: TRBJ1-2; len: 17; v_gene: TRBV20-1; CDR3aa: CSAKTGALFNSNYGYTF; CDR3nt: TGCAGTGCTAAGACAGGGGCCTTATTCAATTCTAACTATGGCTACACCTTC
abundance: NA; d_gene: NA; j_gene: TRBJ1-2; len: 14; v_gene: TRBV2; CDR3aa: CASSKDSANYGYIF; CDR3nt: TGTGCCAGCAGTAAAGACAGCGCAAACTATGGCTACATCTTC
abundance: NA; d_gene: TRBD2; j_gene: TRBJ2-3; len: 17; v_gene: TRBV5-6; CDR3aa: CASSSWGLAGVGDTQYF; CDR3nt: TGTGCCAGCAGCTCTTGGGGCCTAGCGGGGGTGGGAGATACGCAGTATTTT
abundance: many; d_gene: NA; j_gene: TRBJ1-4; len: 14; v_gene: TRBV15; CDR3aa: CATSRGGAAEKLFF; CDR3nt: TGTGCCACCAGCAGAGGAGGGGCGGCTGAAAAACTGTTTTTT
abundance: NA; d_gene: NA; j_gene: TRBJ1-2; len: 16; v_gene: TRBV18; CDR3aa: CASSPEGWGAFYGYTF; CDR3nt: TGTGCCAGCTCACCCGAGGGATGGGGCGCTTTCTATGGCTACACCTTC
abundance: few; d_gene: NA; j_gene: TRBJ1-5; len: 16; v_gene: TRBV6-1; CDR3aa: CASSERAFFSNQPQHF; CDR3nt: TGTGCCAGCAGTGAAAGGGCCTTTTTTAGCAATCAGCCCCAGCATTTT
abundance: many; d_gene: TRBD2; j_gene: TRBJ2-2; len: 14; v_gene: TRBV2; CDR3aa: CASSVPAGAGELFF; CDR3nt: TGTGCCAGCAGTGTACCAGCGGGAGCCGGGGAGCTGTTTTTT
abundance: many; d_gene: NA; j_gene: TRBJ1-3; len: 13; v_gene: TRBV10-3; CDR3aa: CAISGGYGNTIYF; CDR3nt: TGTGCCATCAGTGGAGGGTACGGAAACACCATATATTTT
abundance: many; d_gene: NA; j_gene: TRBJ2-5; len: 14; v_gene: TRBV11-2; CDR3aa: CASSLRLDQETQYF; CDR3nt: TGTGCCAGCAGCCTTAGACTGGACCAAGAGACCCAGTACTTC
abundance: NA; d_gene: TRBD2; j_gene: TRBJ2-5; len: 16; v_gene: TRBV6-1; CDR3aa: CASSLGASGGQETQYF; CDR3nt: TGTGCCAGCAGCCTCGGGGCTAGCGGGGGACAAGAGACCCAGTACTTC
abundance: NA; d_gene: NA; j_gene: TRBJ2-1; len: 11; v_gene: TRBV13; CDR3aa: CASGSRDEQFF; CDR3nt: TGTGCCAGCGGGAGTAGGGATGAGCAGTTCTTC